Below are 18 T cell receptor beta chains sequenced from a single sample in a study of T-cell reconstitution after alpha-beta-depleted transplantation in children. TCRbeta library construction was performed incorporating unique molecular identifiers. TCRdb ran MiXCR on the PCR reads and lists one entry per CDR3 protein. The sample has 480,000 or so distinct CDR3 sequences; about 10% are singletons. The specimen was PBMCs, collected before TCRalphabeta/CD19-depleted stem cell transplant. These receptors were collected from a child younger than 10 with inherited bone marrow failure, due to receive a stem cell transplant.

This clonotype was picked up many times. CDR3 sequence (DNA): TGTGCCAGCAGTTTCCAGCGGGAGGGCATTCCTTCCTCCTACGAGCAGTACTTC. Protein: CASSFQREGIPSSYEQYF. V and J are TRBV12-3 or TRBV12-4 and TRBJ2-7; 10 bases are a match to TRBD2. The CDR3 is 18 amino acids. J was trimmed by 0 bases and V by 3 bases; bases with no gene match: 11.

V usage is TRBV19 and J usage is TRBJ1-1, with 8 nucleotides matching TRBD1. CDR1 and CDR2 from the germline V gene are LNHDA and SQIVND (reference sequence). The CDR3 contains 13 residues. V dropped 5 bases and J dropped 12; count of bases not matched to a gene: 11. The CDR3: CASSHQGAGATFF. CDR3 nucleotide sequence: TGTGCCAGTAGTCACCAGGGGGCAGGGGCAACTTTCTTT.

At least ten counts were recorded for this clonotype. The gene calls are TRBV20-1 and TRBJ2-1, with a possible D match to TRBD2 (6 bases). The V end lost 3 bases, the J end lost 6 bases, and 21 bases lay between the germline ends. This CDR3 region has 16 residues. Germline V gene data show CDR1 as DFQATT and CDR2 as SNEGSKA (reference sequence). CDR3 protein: CSASRAGRVFRNEQFF. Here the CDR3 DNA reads TGCAGTGCTAGTAGGGCGGGACGTGTGTTCCGCAATGAGCAGTTCTTC.

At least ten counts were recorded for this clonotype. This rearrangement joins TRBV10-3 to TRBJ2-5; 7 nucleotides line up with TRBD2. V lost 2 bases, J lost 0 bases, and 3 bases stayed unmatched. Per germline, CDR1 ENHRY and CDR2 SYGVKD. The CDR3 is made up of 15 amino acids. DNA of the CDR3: TGTGCCATCAGTGAGACTAGCGTGAACCAAGAGACCCAGTACTTC. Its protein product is CAISETSVNQETQYF.

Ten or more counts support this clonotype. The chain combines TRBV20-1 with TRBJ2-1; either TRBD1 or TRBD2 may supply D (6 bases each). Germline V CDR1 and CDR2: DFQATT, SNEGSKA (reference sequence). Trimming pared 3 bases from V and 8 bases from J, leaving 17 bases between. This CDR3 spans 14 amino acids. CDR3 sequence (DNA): TGCAGTGCTAGTCGTAGCGGAGAGGGGGATGAGCAGTTCTTC. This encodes CSASRSGEGDEQFF.

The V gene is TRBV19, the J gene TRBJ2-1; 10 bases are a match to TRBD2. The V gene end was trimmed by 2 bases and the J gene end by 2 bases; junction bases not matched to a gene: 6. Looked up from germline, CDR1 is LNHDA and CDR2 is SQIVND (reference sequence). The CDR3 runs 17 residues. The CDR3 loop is CASSIYPAGGPYNEQFF. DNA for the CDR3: TGTGCCAGTAGTATATACCCAGCGGGAGGGCCCTACAATGAGCAGTTCTTC.

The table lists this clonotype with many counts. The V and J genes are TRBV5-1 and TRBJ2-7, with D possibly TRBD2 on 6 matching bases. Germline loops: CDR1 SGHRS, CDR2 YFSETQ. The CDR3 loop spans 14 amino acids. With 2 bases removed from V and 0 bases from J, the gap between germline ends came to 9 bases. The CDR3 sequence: CASSFAEGSYEQYF. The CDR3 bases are TGCGCCAGCAGCTTCGCGGAGGGCTCCTACGAGCAGTACTTC.

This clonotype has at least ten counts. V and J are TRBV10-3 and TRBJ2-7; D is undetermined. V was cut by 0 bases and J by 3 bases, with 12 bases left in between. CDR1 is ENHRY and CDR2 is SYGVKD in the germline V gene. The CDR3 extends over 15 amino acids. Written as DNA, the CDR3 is TGTGCCATCAGTGAGTCGAAAGGCTACTTCTACGAGCAGTACTTC. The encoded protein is CAISESKGYFYEQYF.

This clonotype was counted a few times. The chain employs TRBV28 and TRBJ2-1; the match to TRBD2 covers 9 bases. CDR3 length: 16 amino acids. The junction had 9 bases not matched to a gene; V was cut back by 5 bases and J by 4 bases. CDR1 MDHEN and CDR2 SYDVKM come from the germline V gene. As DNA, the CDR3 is TGTGCCAGCAGTCTCCTAGCGGGACCTTTATACAATGAGCAGTTCTTC. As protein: CASSLLAGPLYNEQFF.

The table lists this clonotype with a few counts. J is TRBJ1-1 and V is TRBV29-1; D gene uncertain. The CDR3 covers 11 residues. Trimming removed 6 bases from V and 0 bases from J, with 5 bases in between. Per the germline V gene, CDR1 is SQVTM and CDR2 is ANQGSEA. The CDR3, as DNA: TGCAGCGTCGAGATGAACACTGAAGCTTTCTTT. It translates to CSVEMNTEAFF.

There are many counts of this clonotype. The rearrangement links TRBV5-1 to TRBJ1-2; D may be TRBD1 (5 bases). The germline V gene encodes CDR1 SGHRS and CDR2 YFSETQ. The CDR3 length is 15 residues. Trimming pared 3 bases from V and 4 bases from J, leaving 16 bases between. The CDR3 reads CASSSRRGGGYGYTF. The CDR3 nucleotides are TGCGCCAGCAGCTCGCGCCGCGGGGGAGGCTATGGCTACACCTTC. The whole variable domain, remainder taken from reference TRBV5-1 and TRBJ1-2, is KAGVTQTPRYLIKTRGQQVTLSCSPISGHRSVSWYQQTPGQGLQFLFEYFSETQRNKGNFPGRFSGRQFSNSRSEMNVSTLELGDSALYLCASSSRRGGGYGYTFGSGTRLTVV.

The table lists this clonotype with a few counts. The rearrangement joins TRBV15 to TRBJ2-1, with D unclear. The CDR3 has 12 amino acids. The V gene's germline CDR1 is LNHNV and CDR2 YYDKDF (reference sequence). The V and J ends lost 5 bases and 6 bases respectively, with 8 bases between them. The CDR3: CATSPLSNEQFF. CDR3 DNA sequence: TGTGCCACCAGCCCCCTCAGCAATGAGCAGTTCTTC.

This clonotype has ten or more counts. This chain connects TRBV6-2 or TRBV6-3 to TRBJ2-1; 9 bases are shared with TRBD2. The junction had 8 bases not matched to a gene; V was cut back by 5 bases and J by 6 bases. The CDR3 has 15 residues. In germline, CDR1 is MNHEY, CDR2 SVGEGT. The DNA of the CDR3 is TGTGCCAGCAGTGTTTCTAGCGGGAAACTCAATGAGCAGTTCTTC. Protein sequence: CASSVSSGKLNEQFF.

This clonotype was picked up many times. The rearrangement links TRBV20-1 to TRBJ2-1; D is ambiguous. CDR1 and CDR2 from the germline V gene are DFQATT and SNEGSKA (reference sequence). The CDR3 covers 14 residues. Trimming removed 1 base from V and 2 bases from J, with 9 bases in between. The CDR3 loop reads CSARGAQTYNEQFF. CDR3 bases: TGCAGTGCTAGAGGGGCCCAGACCTACAATGAGCAGTTCTTC.

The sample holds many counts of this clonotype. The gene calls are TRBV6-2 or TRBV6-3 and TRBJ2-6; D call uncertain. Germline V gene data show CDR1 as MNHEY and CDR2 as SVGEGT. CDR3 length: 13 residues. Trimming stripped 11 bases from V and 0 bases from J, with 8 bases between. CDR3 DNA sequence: TGTGCCGGATCTTCCTCTGGGGCCAACGTCCTGACTTTC. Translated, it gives CAGSSSGANVLTF.

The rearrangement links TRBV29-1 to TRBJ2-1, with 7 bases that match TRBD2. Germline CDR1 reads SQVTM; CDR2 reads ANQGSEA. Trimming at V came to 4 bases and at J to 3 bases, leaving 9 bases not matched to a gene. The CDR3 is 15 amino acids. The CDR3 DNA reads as TGCAGCGTTGCAACAGAGACTAGCTACTACAATGAGCAGTTCTTC. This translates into CSVATETSYYNEQFF.

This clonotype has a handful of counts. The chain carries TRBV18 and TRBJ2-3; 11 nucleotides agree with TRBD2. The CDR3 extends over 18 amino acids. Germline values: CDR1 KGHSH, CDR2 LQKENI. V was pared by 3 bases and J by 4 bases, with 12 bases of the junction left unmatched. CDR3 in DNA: TGTGCCAGCTCACCGGAGGAACTAGCGGGAGAAAGCGCAGATACGCAGTATTTT. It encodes CASSPEELAGESADTQYF.

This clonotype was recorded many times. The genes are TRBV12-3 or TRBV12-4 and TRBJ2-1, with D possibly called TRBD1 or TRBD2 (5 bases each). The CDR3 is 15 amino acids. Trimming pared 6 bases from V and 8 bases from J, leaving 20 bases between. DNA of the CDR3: TGTGCCAGCAGCCCCTCGGGACCCACGAGCGATGAGCAGTTCTTC. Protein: CASSPSGPTSDEQFF.